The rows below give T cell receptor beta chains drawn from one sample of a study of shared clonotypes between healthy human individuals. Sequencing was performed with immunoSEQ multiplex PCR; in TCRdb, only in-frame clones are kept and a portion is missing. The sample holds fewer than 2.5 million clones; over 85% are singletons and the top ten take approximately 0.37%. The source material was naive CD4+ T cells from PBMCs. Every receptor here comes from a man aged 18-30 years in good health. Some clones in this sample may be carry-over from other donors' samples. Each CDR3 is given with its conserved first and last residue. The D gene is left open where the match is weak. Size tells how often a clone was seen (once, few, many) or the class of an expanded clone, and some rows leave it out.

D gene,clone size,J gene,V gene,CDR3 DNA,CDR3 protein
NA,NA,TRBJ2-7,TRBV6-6,TGTGCCAGCAGCCACACAGGGATTTACGAGCAGTACTTC,CASSHTGIYEQYF
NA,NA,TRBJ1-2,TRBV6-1,TGTGCCAGCACCCCCGGAGGGGTAAACAACTATGGCTACACCTTC,CASTPGGVNNYGYTF
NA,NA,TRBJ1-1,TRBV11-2,TGTGCCAGCAGCTTAGTCCGCAGGGGGAACACTGAAGCTTTCTTT,CASSLVRRGNTEAFF
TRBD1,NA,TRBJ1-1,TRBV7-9,TGTGCCAGCAGCTTCGGACAGGGGTCGGCTGAAGCTTTCTTT,CASSFGQGSAEAFF
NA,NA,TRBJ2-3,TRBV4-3,TGCGCCAGCAGCCAAGATACGTCAGATACGCAGTATTTT,CASSQDTSDTQYF
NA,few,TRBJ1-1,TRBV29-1,TGCAGCGTTGCCCGGACGGGGAGGAAAACTTTCTTT,CSVARTGRKTFF
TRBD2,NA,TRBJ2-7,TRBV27,TGTGCCAGCAGTTTGTTGGGGACTAGCGGTCTCGAGCAGTACTTC,CASSLLGTSGLEQYF
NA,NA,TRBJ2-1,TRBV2,TGTGCCAGCAAGTCAGGACAGAACAATGAGCAGTTCTTC,CASKSGQNNEQFF
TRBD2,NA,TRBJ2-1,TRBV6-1,TGTGCCAGCAGGCCCGGGACTAGCGTATACAATGAGCAGTTCTTC,CASRPGTSVYNEQFF
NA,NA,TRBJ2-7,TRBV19,TGTGCCAGTAGCCTCAGCAGGGGCTTCTACGAGCAGTACTTC,CASSLSRGFYEQYF
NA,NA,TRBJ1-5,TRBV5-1,TGCGCCAGCAGCTTGGTGGGTGATCAGCCCCAGCATTTT,CASSLVGDQPQHF
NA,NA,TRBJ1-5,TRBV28,TGTGCCAGCACGGGGGGGGTGAAGAGGCGTCAGCCCCAGCATTTT,CASTGGVKRRQPQHF
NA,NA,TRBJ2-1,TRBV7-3,TGTGCCAGCAGCCCAAAAGGACAGAGACCAAATGAGCAGTTCTTC,CASSPKGQRPNEQFF
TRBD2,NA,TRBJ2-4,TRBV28,TGTGCCAGCAGTCCTAGCGGGGGGCGGGCCAAAAACATTCAGTACTTC,CASSPSGGRAKNIQYF
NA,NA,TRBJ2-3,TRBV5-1,TGCGCCAGCAGCTTCTCCGGGCCCCACACAGATACGCAGTATTTT,CASSFSGPHTDTQYF
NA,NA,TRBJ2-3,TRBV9,TGTGCCAGCAGCGTAGTACCGCTTACAGATACGCAGTATTTT,CASSVVPLTDTQYF
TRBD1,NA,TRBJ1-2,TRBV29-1,TGCAGCGTTGCGTCAGGGGGAGGGTATGGCTACACCTTC,CSVASGGGYGYTF
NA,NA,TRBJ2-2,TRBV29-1,TGCAGCGTTGAAGGCAGGTCAAGGGGGACCGGGGAGCTGTTTTTT,CSVEGRSRGTGELFF
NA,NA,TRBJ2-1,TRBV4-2,TGTGCCAGCAGCCAAGAGGGGTCAGTCCTTTTTAGCTCCTACAATGAGCAGTTCTTC,CASSQEGSVLFSSYNEQFF
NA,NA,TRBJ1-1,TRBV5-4,TGTGCCAGCAGCTTTGGGTCGCAGGCGAACACTGAAGCTTTCTTT,CASSFGSQANTEAFF
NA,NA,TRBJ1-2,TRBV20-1,TGCAGCTGGACACAGAACTATGGCTACACCTTC,CSWTQNYGYTF
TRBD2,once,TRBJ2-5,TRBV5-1,TGCGCCAGCAGCTTGAGTCTAGCGGAAGAGACCCAGTACTTC,CASSLSLAEETQYF
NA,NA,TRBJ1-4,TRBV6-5,TGTGCCAGCAGTTCCTCTCATACTGGTGAAAAACTGTTTTTT,CASSSSHTGEKLFF
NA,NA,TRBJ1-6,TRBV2,TGTGCCAGCAGCGTAACGGACAGTGACAATTCACCCCTCCACTTT,CASSVTDSDNSPLHF
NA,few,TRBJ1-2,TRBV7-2,TGTGCCAGCAGCTTGGCGAGCGGCTACACCTTC,CASSLASGYTF
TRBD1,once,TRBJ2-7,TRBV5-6,TGTGCCAGCAGCTTGGGTCTGGACAGGGGTTACGAGCAGTACTTC,CASSLGLDRGYEQYF
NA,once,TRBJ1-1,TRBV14,TGTGCCAGCAGCCGTCTTAATACGGGCAGTCAATGGGGAGGAGGCACTGAAGCTTTCTTT,CASSRLNTGSQWGGGTEAFF
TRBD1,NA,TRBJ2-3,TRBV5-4,TGTGCCAGCAGCCCGGACAGGGTGGGGACGCAGTATTTT,CASSPDRVGTQYF
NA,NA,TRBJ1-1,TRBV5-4,TGTGCCAGCAGCCCACAGAGGAATGTTGACACTGAAGCTTTCTTT,CASSPQRNVDTEAFF
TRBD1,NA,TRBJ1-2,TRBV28,TGTGCCAGCAGCCCGGACAGGGCGCATGGCTACACCTTC,CASSPDRAHGYTF
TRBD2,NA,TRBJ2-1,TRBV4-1,TGCGCCAGCAGCCAACTCCTAGCGGGAGACAATGAGCAGTTCTTC,CASSQLLAGDNEQFF
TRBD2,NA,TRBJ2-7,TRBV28,TGTGCCAGCAGTTTACTAGCGGGCCTCTACGAGCAGTACTTC,CASSLLAGLYEQYF
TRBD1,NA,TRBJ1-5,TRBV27,TGTGCCAGCAGTTCGGACAGGGGGCGAGGTAGCAATCAGCCCCAGCATTTT,CASSSDRGRGSNQPQHF
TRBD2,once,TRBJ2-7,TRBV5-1,TGCGCCAGCAGCTTGTCGCTAGCGGGAGGTTACGAGCAGTACTTC,CASSLSLAGGYEQYF
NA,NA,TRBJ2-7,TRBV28,TGTGCCAGCAGTTCAACGGGGGCAGGGCTGGGCGAGCAGTACTTC,CASSSTGAGLGEQYF
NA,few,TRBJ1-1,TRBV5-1,TGCGCCAGCAGCTTGGTGTCAGGCACTGAAGCTTTCTTT,CASSLVSGTEAFF
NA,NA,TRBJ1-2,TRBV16,TGTGCCAGCAGCCCTCGGGGGGCTTCGTATGGCTACACCTTC,CASSPRGASYGYTF
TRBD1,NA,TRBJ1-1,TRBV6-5,TGTGCCAGTTCCGGGACAGGTGGTGAAGCTTTCTTT,CASSGTGGEAFF
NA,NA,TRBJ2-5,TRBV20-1,TGCAGTGCTAGGCTTGAGACCCAGTACTTC,CSARLETQYF
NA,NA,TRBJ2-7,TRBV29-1,TGCAGCGTTGAAGGGCACGGCTCCTACGAGCAGTACTTC,CSVEGHGSYEQYF
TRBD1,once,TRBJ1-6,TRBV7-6,TGTGCCAGCAGCAGAGATACAGGGGGCCGAACACCCCTCCACTTT,CASSRDTGGRTPLHF
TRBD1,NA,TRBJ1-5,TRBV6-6,TGTGCCAGCAGCGACAGGGGAAGCAATCAGCCCCAGCATTTT,CASSDRGSNQPQHF
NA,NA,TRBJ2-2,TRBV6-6,TGTGCCAGCAGCCGCGGGACAACTAAAAACACCGGGGAGCTGTTTTTT,CASSRGTTKNTGELFF
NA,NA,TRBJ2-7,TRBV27,TGTGCCAGCAGTACCCGGCAGGGGACCTACGAGCAGTACTTC,CASSTRQGTYEQYF
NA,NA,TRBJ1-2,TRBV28,TGTGCCAGCAGTGACTACTATGGCTACACCTTC,CASSDYYGYTF
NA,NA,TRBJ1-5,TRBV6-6,TGTGCCAGCAGTCCATCGGGGCGAAGGGGCAATCAGCCCCAGCATTTT,CASSPSGRRGNQPQHF
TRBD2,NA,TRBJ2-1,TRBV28,TGTGCCAGCAGTTTAGGGGCGACTAGCGGGAGAGAAGGTGAGCAGTTCTTC,CASSLGATSGREGEQFF
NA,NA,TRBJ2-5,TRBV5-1,TGCGCCAGCAGCTTTGAGGGGAAAGAGACCCAGTACTTC,CASSFEGKETQYF
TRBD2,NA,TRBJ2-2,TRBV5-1,TGCGCCAGCAGCGCTGCCCGACTAGCGGGACCCGGGGAGCTGTTTTTT,CASSAARLAGPGELFF
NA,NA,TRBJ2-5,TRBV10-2,TGCGCCACGAGGGACTCTCTACAAAGTACCCAGTACTTC,CATRDSLQSTQYF
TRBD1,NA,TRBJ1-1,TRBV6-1,TGTGCCAGCAGTCGGGACAGAGAAGCTTTCTTT,CASSRDREAFF
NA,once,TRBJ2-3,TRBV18,TGTGCCAGCTCACCACCAGCCAGGGCAGCAGATACGCAGTATTTT,CASSPPARAADTQYF
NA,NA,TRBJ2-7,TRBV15,TGTGCCACCAGCGCGGACAGTCTCCTGGAGCAGTACTTC,CATSADSLLEQYF